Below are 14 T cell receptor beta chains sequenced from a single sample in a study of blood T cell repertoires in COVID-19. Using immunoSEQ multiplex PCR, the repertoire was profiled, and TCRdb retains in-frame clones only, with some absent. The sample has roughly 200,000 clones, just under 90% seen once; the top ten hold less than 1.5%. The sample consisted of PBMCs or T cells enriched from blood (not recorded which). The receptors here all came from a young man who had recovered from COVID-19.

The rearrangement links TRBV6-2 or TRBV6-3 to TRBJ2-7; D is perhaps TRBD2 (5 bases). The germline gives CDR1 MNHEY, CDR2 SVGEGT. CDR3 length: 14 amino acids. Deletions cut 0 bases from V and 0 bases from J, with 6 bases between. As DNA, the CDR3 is TGTGCCAGCAGTTACTCAGGACTCTCCTACGAGCAGTACTTC. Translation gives CASSYSGLSYEQYF.

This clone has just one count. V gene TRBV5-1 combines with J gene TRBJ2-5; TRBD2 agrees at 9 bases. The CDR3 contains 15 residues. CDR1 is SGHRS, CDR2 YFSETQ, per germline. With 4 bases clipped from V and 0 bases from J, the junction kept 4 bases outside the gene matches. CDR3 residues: CASSTTSGNQETQYF. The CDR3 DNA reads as TGCGCCAGCAGCACGACTAGCGGCAACCAAGAGACCCAGTACTTC.

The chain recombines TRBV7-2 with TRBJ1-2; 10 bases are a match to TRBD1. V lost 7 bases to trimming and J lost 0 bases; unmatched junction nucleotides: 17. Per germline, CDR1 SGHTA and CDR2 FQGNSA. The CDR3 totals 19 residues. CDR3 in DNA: TGTGCCAGCACCTTTGGGACAGGGGACTCTCGCGAAGCTAACTATGGCTACACCTTC. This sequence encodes CASTFGTGDSREANYGYTF.

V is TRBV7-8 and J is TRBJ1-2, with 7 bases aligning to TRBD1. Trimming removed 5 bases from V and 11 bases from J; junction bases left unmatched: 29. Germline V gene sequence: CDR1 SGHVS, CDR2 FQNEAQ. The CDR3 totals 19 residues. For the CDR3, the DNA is TGTGCCAGCAGCGTAAGAAAATCCGGGACAGAAACCTCTATGTTTAGTTACACCTTC. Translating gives CASSVRKSGTETSMFSYTF.

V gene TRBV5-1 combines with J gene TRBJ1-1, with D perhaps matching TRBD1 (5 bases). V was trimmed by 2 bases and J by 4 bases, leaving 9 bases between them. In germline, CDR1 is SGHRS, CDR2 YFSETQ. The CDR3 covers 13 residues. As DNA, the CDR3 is TGCGCCAGCAGCTTCGGGAGGGGCACTGAAGCTTTCTTT. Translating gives CASSFGRGTEAFF.

The CDR3 sequence: CASRGQGTYGYTF. The CDR3 nucleotides are TGTGCCAGCAGGGGACAGGGGACCTATGGCTACACCTTC. The V and J genes are TRBV28 and TRBJ1-2; 10 nucleotides match TRBD1. Germline CDR1 MDHEN, CDR2 SYDVKM. With V trimmed by 6 bases and J by 4 bases, 2 bases remained unmatched. CDR3 length equals 13 residues.

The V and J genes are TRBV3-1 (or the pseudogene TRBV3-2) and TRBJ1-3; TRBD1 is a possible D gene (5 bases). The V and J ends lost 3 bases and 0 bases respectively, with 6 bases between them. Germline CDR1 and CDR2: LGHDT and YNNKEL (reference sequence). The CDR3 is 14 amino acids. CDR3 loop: CASSQTVSGNTIYF. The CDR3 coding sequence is TGTGCCAGCAGCCAGACAGTCTCTGGAAACACCATATATTTT.

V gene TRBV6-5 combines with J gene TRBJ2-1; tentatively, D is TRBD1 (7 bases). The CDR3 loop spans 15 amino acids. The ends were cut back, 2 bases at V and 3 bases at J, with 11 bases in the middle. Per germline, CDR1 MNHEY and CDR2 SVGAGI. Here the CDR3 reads CASSYGRGDYNEQFF. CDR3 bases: TGTGCCAGCAGTTACGGCAGGGGGGACTACAATGAGCAGTTCTTC.

This CDR3 reads CSAAGQTYEQYF. DNA for the CDR3: TGCAGCGCCGCGGGACAGACCTACGAGCAGTACTTC. V usage is TRBV29-1 and J usage is TRBJ2-7; maybe TRBD1 (7 bases). The CDR3 contains 12 residues. Trimming removed 7 bases from V and 2 bases from J, with 12 bases in between. Germline V gives CDR1 SQVTM, CDR2 ANQGSEA.

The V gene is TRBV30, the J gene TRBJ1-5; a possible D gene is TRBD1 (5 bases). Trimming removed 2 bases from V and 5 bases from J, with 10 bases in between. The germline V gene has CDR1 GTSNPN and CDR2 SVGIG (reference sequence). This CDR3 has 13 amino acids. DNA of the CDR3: TGTGCCTGGAGTACCGGGGGTGATCAGCCCCAGCATTTT. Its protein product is CAWSTGGDQPQHF.

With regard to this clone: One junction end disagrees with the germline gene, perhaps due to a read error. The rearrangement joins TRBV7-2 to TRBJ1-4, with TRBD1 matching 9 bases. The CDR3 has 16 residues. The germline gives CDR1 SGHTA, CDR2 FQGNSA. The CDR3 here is CASSIAGTGRSEKLFF. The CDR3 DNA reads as TGTGCCAGCAGCATAGCCGGGACAGGGCGTTCGGAAAAACTGTTTTTT.

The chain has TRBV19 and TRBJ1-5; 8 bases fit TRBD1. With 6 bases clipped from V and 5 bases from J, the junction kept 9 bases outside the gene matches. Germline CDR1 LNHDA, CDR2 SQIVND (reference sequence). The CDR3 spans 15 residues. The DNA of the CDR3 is TGTGCCAGTAGCGCAGGGGGCTACCTGGATCAGCCCCAGCATTTT. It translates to CASSAGGYLDQPQHF. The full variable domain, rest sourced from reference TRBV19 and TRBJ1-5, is DGGITQSPKYLFRKEGQNVTLSCEQNLNHDAMYWYRQDPGQGLRLIYYSQIVNDFQKGDIAEGYSVSREKKESFPLTVTSAQKNPTAFYLCASSAGGYLDQPQHFGDGTRLSIL.

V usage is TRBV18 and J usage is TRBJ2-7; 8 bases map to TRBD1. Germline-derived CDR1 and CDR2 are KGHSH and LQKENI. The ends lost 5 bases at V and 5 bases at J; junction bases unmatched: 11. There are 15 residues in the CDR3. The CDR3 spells CASSGSGGRSDEQYF. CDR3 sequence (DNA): TGTGCCAGCTCAGGATCAGGGGGCCGCAGCGACGAGCAGTACTTC.

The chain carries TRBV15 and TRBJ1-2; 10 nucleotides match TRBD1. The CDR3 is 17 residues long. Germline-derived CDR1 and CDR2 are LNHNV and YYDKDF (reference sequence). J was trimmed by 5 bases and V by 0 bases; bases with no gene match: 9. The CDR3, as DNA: TGTGCCACCAGCAGAGATGTATGGGGACAGGGGAAATATGGCTACACCTTC. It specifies CATSRDVWGQGKYGYTF.